These T cell receptor beta chains were read from a single sample in a study of T cell repertoires in cytomegalovirus infection. One entry per CDR3 protein, called by TCRdb with MiXCR from the reads. Of around 330,000 distinct CDR3 sequences listed, under 20% are singletons. Sample: PBMCs. The receptor source for this set is a human donor in good health (CMV status not recorded). Some clones in this sample may be carry-over from other donors' samples. Both conserved end residues are part of each CDR3. The D gene is left open where the match is weak. The size entry is marked missing in some rows and otherwise reads once, few, many or a size class.

D gene: -; clone size: few; V gene: TRBV28; J gene: TRBJ2-5; CDR3 protein: CASSSVGYQETQYF; CDR3 DNA: TGTGCCAGCAGTTCGGTCGGCTACCAAGAGACCCAGTACTTC
D gene: TRBD1; clone size: few; V gene: TRBV7-9; J gene: TRBJ1-5; CDR3 protein: CASSSSGGTANQPQHF; CDR3 DNA: TGTGCCAGCAGCTCCAGCGGCGGGACAGCGAATCAGCCCCAGCATTTT
D gene: -; clone size: few; V gene: TRBV27; J gene: TRBJ2-3; CDR3 protein: CASSSTRHTDTQYF; CDR3 DNA: TGTGCCAGCAGTTCGACTAGACACACAGATACGCAGTATTTT
D gene: -; clone size: few; V gene: TRBV20-1; J gene: TRBJ1-4; CDR3 protein: CSARGTGKAGANEKLFF; CDR3 DNA: TGCAGTGCTAGAGGAACAGGAAAGGCGGGTGCTAATGAAAAACTGTTTTTT
D gene: TRBD1; clone size: few; V gene: TRBV19; J gene: TRBJ2-4; CDR3 protein: CASSILSGTGDNIQYF; CDR3 DNA: TGTGCCAGTAGTATACTCTCCGGGACAGGGGATAACATTCAGTACTTC
D gene: -; clone size: many; V gene: TRBV7-2; J gene: TRBJ2-5; CDR3 protein: CASSSETQYF; CDR3 DNA: TGTGCCAGCAGCTCCGAGACCCAGTACTTC
D gene: TRBD1; clone size: few; V gene: TRBV12-3/TRBV12-4; J gene: TRBJ1-4; CDR3 protein: CASRWTGDEKLFF; CDR3 DNA: TGTGCCAGCAGGTGGACAGGGGATGAAAAACTGTTTTTT
D gene: -; clone size: many; V gene: TRBV7-2; J gene: TRBJ2-1; CDR3 protein: CASRSGGDVYNEQFF; CDR3 DNA: TGTGCCAGCAGGAGTGGCGGGGACGTCTACAATGAGCAGTTCTTC
D gene: -; clone size: few; V gene: TRBV20-1; J gene: TRBJ1-1; CDR3 protein: CSARDRDAGTNTEAFF; CDR3 DNA: TGCAGTGCTAGAGATCGGGACGCGGGAACGAACACTGAAGCTTTCTTT
D gene: TRBD2; clone size: few; V gene: TRBV18; J gene: TRBJ2-7; CDR3 protein: CASSPGGDYEQYF; CDR3 DNA: TGTGCCAGCTCACCCGGGGGGGATTACGAGCAGTACTTC
D gene: -; clone size: many; V gene: TRBV15; J gene: TRBJ2-5; CDR3 protein: CATSSLTIGLSGETQYF; CDR3 DNA: TGTGCCACCAGCAGTTTAACGATTGGATTAAGTGGAGAGACCCAGTACTTC
D gene: TRBD1; clone size: -; V gene: TRBV10-3; J gene: TRBJ1-6; CDR3 protein: CAIGDSSYNSPLHF; CDR3 DNA: TGTGCCATCGGGGACAGCTCCTATAATTCACCCCTCCACTTT
D gene: -; clone size: few; V gene: TRBV29-1; J gene: TRBJ2-7; CDR3 protein: CSVSRGREQYF; CDR3 DNA: TGCAGCGTCTCGAGAGGGAGGGAGCAGTACTTC
D gene: -; clone size: -; V gene: TRBV20-1; J gene: TRBJ1-1; CDR3 protein: CSASRLGQMDTEAFF; CDR3 DNA: TGCAGTGCTAGCAGACTTGGACAGATGGACACTGAAGCTTTCTTT
D gene: TRBD2; clone size: few; V gene: TRBV12-3/TRBV12-4; J gene: TRBJ2-4; CDR3 protein: CASRLGGAGQNIQYF; CDR3 DNA: TGTGCCAGCAGGTTGGGGGGAGCGGGACAAAACATTCAGTACTTC
D gene: -; clone size: many; V gene: TRBV7-2; J gene: TRBJ1-1; CDR3 protein: CASSPPGGTEAFF; CDR3 DNA: TGTGCCAGCAGCCCCCCGGGGGGGACTGAAGCTTTCTTT
D gene: -; clone size: -; V gene: TRBV25-1; J gene: TRBJ1-6; CDR3 protein: CASSGSGLNSPLHF; CDR3 DNA: TGTGCCAGCAGTGGGTCCGGGTTAAATTCACCCCTCCACTTT
D gene: -; clone size: -; V gene: TRBV28; J gene: TRBJ1-5; CDR3 protein: CASSLVQGRFNQPQHF; CDR3 DNA: TGTGCCAGCAGTTTAGTACAGGGAAGATTCAATCAGCCCCAGCATTTT
D gene: -; clone size: few; V gene: TRBV7-2; J gene: TRBJ1-6; CDR3 protein: CASSLRTVSYNSPLHF; CDR3 DNA: TGTGCCAGCAGCCTTAGGACAGTCTCCTATAATTCACCCCTCCACTTT
D gene: -; clone size: few; V gene: TRBV10-3; J gene: TRBJ2-2; CDR3 protein: CAISAGRANTGELFF; CDR3 DNA: TGTGCCATCTCGGCGGGCCGGGCGAACACCGGGGAGCTGTTTTTT
D gene: -; clone size: few; V gene: TRBV18; J gene: TRBJ1-1; CDR3 protein: CASSPTDMNTEAFF; CDR3 DNA: TGTGCCAGCTCACCGACGGATATGAACACTGAAGCTTTCTTT
D gene: TRBD1; clone size: many; V gene: TRBV2; J gene: TRBJ2-1; CDR3 protein: CASSADRAAYNEQFF; CDR3 DNA: TGTGCCAGCAGTGCGGACAGGGCAGCATACAATGAGCAGTTCTTC
D gene: -; clone size: many; V gene: TRBV7-8; J gene: TRBJ2-3; CDR3 protein: CASSLVWSPYTDTQYF; CDR3 DNA: TGTGCCAGCAGCTTAGTTTGGTCCCCCTACACAGATACGCAGTATTTT
D gene: -; clone size: many; V gene: TRBV6-2/TRBV6-3; J gene: TRBJ1-1; CDR3 protein: CASSYGQNTEAFF; CDR3 DNA: TGTGCCAGCAGTTACGGACAGAACACTGAAGCTTTCTTT
D gene: -; clone size: many; V gene: TRBV7-2; J gene: TRBJ2-5; CDR3 protein: CASSGMRGAQYF; CDR3 DNA: TGTGCCAGCAGCGGGATGCGTGGGGCCCAGTACTTC
D gene: TRBD1; clone size: -; V gene: TRBV7-2; J gene: TRBJ1-1; CDR3 protein: CASSLARGGEAFF; CDR3 DNA: TGTGCCAGCAGCTTAGCCAGGGGGGGAGAAGCTTTCTTT
D gene: TRBD1; clone size: -; V gene: TRBV7-3; J gene: TRBJ2-7; CDR3 protein: CASSLAGTAFGEQYF; CDR3 DNA: TGTGCCAGCAGCTTAGCCGGGACAGCTTTCGGCGAGCAGTACTTC
D gene: -; clone size: few; V gene: TRBV3-1; J gene: TRBJ2-3; CDR3 protein: CASSQIAGSSTDTQYF; CDR3 DNA: TGTGCCAGCAGCCAGATCGCGGGGAGCAGCACAGATACGCAGTATTTT
D gene: -; clone size: many; V gene: TRBV7-2; J gene: TRBJ1-2; CDR3 protein: CASSPPRGVDGYTF; CDR3 DNA: TGTGCCAGCAGCCCCCCGAGGGGGGTGGATGGCTACACCTTC
D gene: -; clone size: -; V gene: TRBV19; J gene: TRBJ2-1; CDR3 protein: CASSQTVYNEQFF; CDR3 DNA: TGTGCCAGTAGCCAGACCGTTTACAATGAGCAGTTCTTC
D gene: -; clone size: few; V gene: TRBV5-5; J gene: TRBJ1-1; CDR3 protein: CASSVSQANTEAFF; CDR3 DNA: TGTGCCAGCAGCGTCTCTCAGGCGAACACTGAAGCTTTCTTT
D gene: -; clone size: -; V gene: TRBV5-5; J gene: TRBJ1-1; CDR3 protein: CASSFFGILAEAFF; CDR3 DNA: TGTGCCAGCAGCTTCTTTGGGATTTTGGCTGAAGCTTTCTTT
D gene: -; clone size: few; V gene: TRBV25-1; J gene: TRBJ1-2; CDR3 protein: CASSVSPGDYGYTF; CDR3 DNA: TGTGCCAGCAGTGTTAGCCCGGGGGACTATGGCTACACCTTC
D gene: TRBD1; clone size: few; V gene: TRBV12-3/TRBV12-4; J gene: TRBJ2-1; CDR3 protein: CASSLWGTGQNEQFF; CDR3 DNA: TGTGCCAGCAGTCTGTGGGGGACAGGGCAGAATGAGCAGTTCTTC
D gene: TRBD2; clone size: few; V gene: TRBV7-9; J gene: TRBJ2-3; CDR3 protein: CASSFLSGGAGDTQYF; CDR3 DNA: TGTGCCAGCAGCTTCCTTAGCGGGGGGGCCGGAGATACGCAGTATTTT
D gene: -; clone size: -; V gene: TRBV7-9; J gene: TRBJ1-5; CDR3 protein: CASSPGNSNQPQHF; CDR3 DNA: TGTGCCAGCAGCCCGGGAAATAGCAATCAGCCCCAGCATTTT
D gene: -; clone size: -; V gene: TRBV24-1; J gene: TRBJ1-4; CDR3 protein: CATSDSSRKLFF; CDR3 DNA: TGTGCCACCAGTGATTCCAGCCGGAAACTGTTTTTT
D gene: -; clone size: many; V gene: TRBV14; J gene: TRBJ1-6; CDR3 protein: CASSQEAGDFNSPLHF; CDR3 DNA: TGTGCCAGCAGCCAAGAAGCAGGGGATTTTAATTCACCCCTCCACTTT
D gene: TRBD1; clone size: many; V gene: TRBV6-5; J gene: TRBJ2-7; CDR3 protein: CASSPRDRGREQYF; CDR3 DNA: TGTGCCAGCAGTCCCCGGGACAGGGGGCGCGAGCAGTACTTC
D gene: TRBD1; clone size: many; V gene: TRBV12-3/TRBV12-4; J gene: TRBJ1-2; CDR3 protein: CASSPQGTANYGYTF; CDR3 DNA: TGTGCCAGCAGTCCTCAGGGGACAGCTAACTATGGCTACACCTTC
D gene: TRBD2; clone size: many; V gene: TRBV7-2; J gene: TRBJ2-7; CDR3 protein: CASSLVGTSGGNYEQYF; CDR3 DNA: TGTGCCAGCAGCTTAGTAGGGACTAGCGGGGGGAATTACGAGCAGTACTTC
D gene: -; clone size: many; V gene: TRBV7-2; J gene: TRBJ2-1; CDR3 protein: CASSLVPGKYNEQFF; CDR3 DNA: TGTGCCAGCAGCTTGGTTCCCGGGAAATACAATGAGCAGTTCTTC
D gene: -; clone size: many; V gene: TRBV12-3/TRBV12-4; J gene: TRBJ2-5; CDR3 protein: CASSFTGGRQETQYF; CDR3 DNA: TGTGCCAGCAGTTTTACTGGGGGGCGGCAAGAGACCCAGTACTTC
D gene: -; clone size: -; V gene: TRBV6-5; J gene: TRBJ2-1; CDR3 protein: CASSYSGSNNNEQFF; CDR3 DNA: TGTGCCAGCAGTTACTCGGGATCGAACAACAATGAGCAGTTCTTC
D gene: -; clone size: many; V gene: TRBV7-2; J gene: TRBJ2-2; CDR3 protein: CASSPQASVNTGELFF; CDR3 DNA: TGTGCCAGCAGCCCTCAGGCTAGCGTGAACACCGGGGAGCTGTTTTTT